This TCR beta chain was sequenced during a study of cytomegalovirus exposure and HLA in healthy donors listed by TCRdb under 2017. Context from the whole study: An earlier analysis of roughly 500 of the donors reported about 250 Gb of sequence data and some 120 million unique TCR beta sequences from 150 million to 200 million T cells. Besides the first cohort of approximately 670 subjects, a separate validation cohort made up of some 110 different subjects was used. Roughly 5 DR-DQ haplotypes were treated as single units for association and clustering because of strong linkage in the cohort. About 300 gigabases of sequencing data and approximately 92 million unique TCR sequences made up an early release that covered around 640 HLA-typed donors. The study was designed to test whether signatures of past pathogen exposure could be identified by cataloging public T cell receptors. The study used immunosequencing to profile the T cell repertoires of approximately 690 subjects and linked those repertoires to cytomegalovirus serostatus. Donor age, sex, ethnicity and CMV serostatus were collected together with the repertoire data. A later genetic analysis used genome-wide SNP genotypes for about 65% of the roughly 670 donors, treating that subset as a discovery cohort. An earlier analysis of some 500 of the donors applied high-throughput TCR beta sequencing to assess whether each TCR beta V gene segment acted as functional or pseudogenic. A later analysis re-analyzed previously published TCR beta repertoires from approximately 670 donors and added high-resolution HLA genotyping to study TCR occurrence patterns. The later analysis used no new phenotypic data to find candidate immune exposures, relying instead on TCR beta sequences and their occurrence across donors. To predict cytomegalovirus infection status, the study combined high-throughput TCR immunosequencing, statistical association of individual TCRs with disease status, and machine learning. Across 398 genotyped donors of the cohort, an average of 235,054 unique TCR beta nucleotide sequences per donor were sequenced, and around 20% of those sequences were non-productive. Of the roughly 400 genotyped donors, roughly 85% fell in the genetic ancestry cluster associated with self-reported Caucasian donors. HLA typing covered class I and class II loci at four-digit resolution. Every repertoire in the discovery cohort had been generated on one and the same sequencing platform. Typing coverage varied by locus: roughly 629-630 donors for A, B, C, DRB1 and DQB1; approximately 500 for DQA1; more than 600 for DPA1; approximately 470 for DPB1.

Library generation was performed with the immunoSEQ multiplex PCR assay. A mixture of 60 forward primers for TCR Vbeta segments and 13 reverse primers for TCR Jbeta segments was used in the multiplex PCR. A multiplex PCR assay on genomic DNA amplified the CDR3 region of rearranged TCR beta genes. The Illumina HiSeq System was used to sequence the amplified TCR beta libraries as 87-base-pair reads. Turning to the authors' computational methods: In a later analysis, about 80 million unique TCR beta chains were counted across the 500 to 700 repertoires, and roughly 11 million of these chains were shared by at least two donors. To remove PCR and sequencing errors, raw reads were error-corrected and collapsed into unique sequences using a nearest-neighbor algorithm that merged closely related sequences. To assign V, D and J gene segments, CDR3 sequences were aligned to IMGT reference sequences. For a sequence to be retained, at least a six-nucleotide match to both a V gene segment and a J gene segment was required. Rearrangements were called productive when the CDR3 lacked stop codons and stayed in frame with V and J; all others were non-productive. Following IMGT convention, CDR3 was defined as the stretch from the second conserved V-encoded cysteine to the conserved J-encoded phenylalanine. Sequences without an unambiguous match to a single V gene segment were excluded from the earlier analysis of almost 600 of the donors. In an earlier analysis of several hundred of the donors, a V segment was called functional when productive rearrangements were above 56.7%, and segregating when the standard deviation between donors exceeded 5%. A statistical classification framework was built for diagnosing cytomegalovirus status from the catalog of TCR beta chain sequences. In a later analysis, V and J genes were assigned by comparing TCR nucleotide sequences against IMGT/GENE-DB human TR gene sequences. In a later analysis, CDR3 sequences and most-parsimonious VDJ recombination scenarios were assigned using the TCRdist pipeline. In a later analysis, each TCR beta chain was defined by its CDR3 amino acid sequence together with its V-gene family, and reads without a unique V-gene family were excluded. A later analysis removed 550 to 650 highly shared, low-generation-probability nucleotide sequences to deal with suspected cross-contamination and a sequencing artifact. In a later analysis, a clonal expansion index was calculated for each public chain from normalized within-repertoire ranks of inferred template counts. Generation probabilities in a later analysis came from a VDJ recombination model fitted to out-of-frame rearrangements, and those results were checked against IGoR. Hypergeometric tests were used in a later analysis to score TCR-TCR, TCR-HLA and TCR-CMV co-occurrence, with a repertoire-size bias correction applied to the TCR pairs. A later analysis estimated false discovery rates by permuting HLA or CMV assignments 20 times. In a later analysis, co-occurring TCRs were grouped using DBSCAN, and TCRdist sequence similarity was added for clustering within HLA-allele-positive subsets. Repertoires with fewer than 30,000 or more than 120,000 public chains, plus five repertoires with anomalous nucleotide sharing, were excluded from co-occurrence clustering. TCRdb limited this immuneACCESS table to in-frame rearrangements with V and J called. A share of clones is missing; checked studies link under half to unresolved V genes, and the rest is unexplained. Clonal size and the V and J genes are those of that table, whereas D and trimming came from the DNA. This sample has 170,000 or so clones in its table, and around 78% of those were observed once. The ten largest clonotypes hold over 3% of the sample.

General study outcomes and caveats: A later analysis reported that several top co-occurrence clusters appeared linked to parvovirus B19, influenza, CMV and Epstein-Barr virus. In an earlier analysis of a few hundred of the donors, most TCR beta V segments were observed in productive rearrangements about 87% or about 30% of the time, broadly matching IMGT annotations. According to a later analysis, TCR association rates differed among HLA loci, with DRB1 alleles showing the most associated TCRs and HLA-C alleles showing the fewest. A further reported finding was that TCR beta sequences accurately predicted the HLA-A and HLA-B alleles for most subjects in the first cohort. The sequencing pipeline was judged likely to have produced a cluster of highly shared sequence variants as a technical artifact. In vitro tests confirmed that a few of the cytomegalovirus-associated TCR beta chains recognize cytomegalovirus antigens. This cohort had only TCR beta chains sequenced, and the lack of alpha or paired-chain data limited which features could be detected. Because HLA typing was unavailable for some donors at each locus, only the typed subset was used in association tests. The earlier analysis of about 600 of the donors excluded roughly 17 rarely observed V segments, including chromosome 9 orphons, because counts were too low. The presence/absence analyses assumed that sequencing depth was roughly uniform across donors, and that assumption may not be true. When HLA alleles, especially DR and DQ, strongly co-occurred, TCR associations were difficult to assign to individual alleles. The classifier was reported to diagnose cytomegalovirus status with high specificity and sensitivity in both the original and validation cohorts. At a false discovery rate of 0.05, a later analysis linked approximately 18,000 TCR beta sequences to specific HLA alleles. For the cohort, immune exposure information was limited to CMV serostatus. In a later genetic analysis, fewer N-insertions in productive TCRs were reported among donors in an Asian-associated ancestry cluster than the approximately 670-donor mean. A later analysis found that HLA-associated TCR beta chains were more clonally expanded and had lower generation probabilities than equally common non-associated chains. A later analysis found that most CMV-associated TCR beta chains appeared HLA-restricted, with HLA associations seemingly driven largely by CMV exposure. Because the 87-base-pair reads could not distinguish some IMGT-functional V segments, including TRBV6-2 and TRBV6-3, those segments were excluded. The authors suggested that the approach could potentially be extended to other disease states and immunological phenotypes. An association between a missense DCLRE1C variant and V-gene and J-gene trimming of TCR beta chains was found in a later genetic analysis and replicated in an independent cohort. Across donors, most TCR sequences were observed very rarely, whereas some public TCRs were present in many individuals. The study gave a list of around 170 TCR beta chains associated with cytomegalovirus. Linkage disequilibrium might explain the correlated functional status among segregating V segments, but an unknown experimental factor could not be ruled out.

In total, 666 healthy bone marrow donors made up the cohort. All cohort members were sampled while nominally healthy, although unrecorded immune exposures were likely present. The donor was CMV seropositive and was included in the group of 290 or so seropositive cohort members. A peripheral blood sample was provided by each donor, and peripheral blood mononuclear cells were used for TCR beta sequencing. The Qiagen DNeasy Blood Extraction Kit was used to extract genomic DNA from the blood cell samples. Note on this clone: It has no known antigen specificity. Base qualities are not at hand, and no much larger clone is one base apart.

From a lookup of the germline V gene, CDR1 and CDR2 are WSHSY and SAAADI. Here V drops 6 bases and J drops 11 bases, and the junction holds 10 bases not matched to any gene. From the cysteine through the phenylalanine, the CDR3 covers 14 amino acids. Only CDR3 DNA remains: 42 bases, in frame from the first base. This clonotype was sampled from a woman aged 45-59 years in good health and CMV-seropositive. Recombination linked TRBV10-2 to TRBJ1-1, with 12 junctional bases fitting TRBD1. Sequenced sample: PBMCs. The CDR3 protein sequence reads: CASRQGTGGSKAFF. The DNA sequence is given as TGCGCCAGCAGACAAGGGACAGGGGGCTCCAAGGCTTTCTTT.